One sample yielded the 13 T cell receptor beta chains listed below, sequenced in a study of OX40 agonist ivuxolimab in advanced cancers. Assay: immunoSEQ multiplex PCR; the TCRdb copy retains only in-frame clones and omits some. The sample includes 10,000 to 13,000 clones, around 84% seen only once; the top ten take about 20%. The sample here was CD4+ or CD8+ T cells sorted from blood, taken in a trial of the OX40 agonist ivuxolimab. All receptors come from an adult with an advanced solid tumor such as melanoma, head and neck, liver or kidney cancer.

The chain recombines TRBV9 with TRBJ2-1, with D unclear. The CDR3 extends over 12 amino acids. Trimming took off 4 bases at V and 7 bases at J, with 9 bases between the two ends. In germline, CDR1 is SGDLS, CDR2 YYNGEE. The CDR3 nucleotides read TGTGCCAGCAGCTCCCGTTATAATGAGCAGTTCTTC. Translating it yields CASSSRYNEQFF.

The CDR3 DNA reads TGTGCCAGCAGTGAACAGGGTGTCGGCGAGCAGTACTTC. It codes for CASSEQGVGEQYF. This chain joins TRBV6-1 and TRBJ2-7, with a weak D call TRBD1 (5 bases). The ends were cut back, 2 bases at V and 6 bases at J, with 11 bases in the middle. The CDR3 sequence is 13 residues long. The germline gives CDR1 MNHNS, CDR2 SASEGT.

J is TRBJ1-2 and V is TRBV27; 8 nucleotides agree with TRBD1. The CDR3 covers 15 residues. Germline-derived CDR1 and CDR2 are MNHEY and SMNVEV (reference sequence). With 5 bases clipped from V and 3 bases from J, the junction kept 8 bases outside the gene matches. The CDR3 region is CASSTRGLLDYGYTF. CDR3 in DNA: TGTGCCAGCAGTACCAGGGGGCTCCTCGACTATGGCTACACCTTC.

This clone was picked up one time. This sequence joins TRBV28 and TRBJ1-6, with a tentative D call TRBD1 (6 bases). CDR1 is MDHEN, CDR2 SYDVKM, per germline. The CDR3 length is 14 residues. The V end was cut by 2 bases, the J end by 8 bases, with 10 bases between. The CDR3 region is CASSLGRGYSPLHF. CDR3 bases: TGTGCCAGCAGTTTAGGGAGGGGGTATTCACCCCTCCACTTT. The full variable domain, rest sourced from reference TRBV28 and TRBJ1-6, is DVKVTQSSRYLVKRTGEKVFLECVQDMDHENMFWYRQDPGLGLRLIYFSYDVKMKEKGDIPEGYSVSREKKERFSLILESASTNQTSMYLCASSLGRGYSPLHFGNGTRLTVT.

In its sample, this clone ranks as large. This chain uses TRBV5-5 with TRBJ2-5; TRBD2 aligns across 10 bases. This CDR3 contains 16 residues. The germline V gene has CDR1 SGHKS and CDR2 YYEKEE (reference sequence). J lost 6 bases, V lost 4 bases, and 12 bases had no gene match. Here the CDR3 DNA reads TGTGCCAGCAGCCAGGATAGCGGGAGGCTCGGAAAGACCCAGTACTTC. Its protein product is CASSQDSGRLGKTQYF.

The chain joins TRBV27 to TRBJ2-7; TRBD1 matches at 8 bases. This CDR3 comprises 12 residues. Germline V gene data show CDR1 as MNHEY and CDR2 as SMNVEV (reference sequence). Trimming removed 2 bases from V and 6 bases from J; junction bases left unmatched: 0. DNA of the CDR3: TGTGCCAGCAGTTTAACAGGGGGCGAGCAGTACTTC. It codes for CASSLTGGEQYF.

The chain couples TRBV6-6 to TRBJ2-5; 12 nucleotides align to TRBD2. The closer fit of TRBJ2-7 to the DNA end suggests the J call may be wrong. Germline V lookup: CDR1 MNHNY, CDR2 SVGAGI (reference sequence). The CDR3 length is 12 residues. The CDR3 DNA reads as TGTGCCTGTGGACTAGCGGGAAACGAGCAGTACTTC. Protein sequence: CACGLAGNEQYF.

This clone came up a few times. This rearrangement joins TRBV19 to TRBJ2-1, with D perhaps being TRBD1 or TRBD2 (7 bases each). The V gene's germline CDR1 is LNHDA and CDR2 SQIVND (reference sequence). The CDR3 is 14 residues long. V was shortened by 3 bases and J by 6 bases, with 12 bases between the two germline ends. The CDR3 DNA follows: TGTGCCAGTAGTATCAGGGGGAGGGGCAATGAGCAGTTCTTC. Translating gives CASSIRGRGNEQFF.

The chain carries TRBV29-1 and TRBJ2-7; D remains unclear. This CDR3 region has 13 residues. The germline CDR1 and CDR2 sequences are SQVTM and ANQGSEA. Trimming left V 4 bases short and J 0 bases short, with 10 bases between. The CDR3, as DNA: TGCAGCGTTGTACAAGCTACCTCCTACGAGCAGTACTTC. Translated, it gives CSVVQATSYEQYF.

This chain links TRBV6-6 with TRBJ1-2, with D unclear. V lost 2 bases and J lost 10, with 17 bases in between. This CDR3 has 14 residues. CDR1 and CDR2 (germline): MNHNY, SVGAGI (reference sequence). The CDR3 DNA reads TGTGCCAGCAGTTACGGGCAGGCGGGAGAGGCCTACACCTTC. Translating gives CASSYGQAGEAYTF.

This clone has more than one count but fewer than ten. This chain links TRBV9 with TRBJ1-4, with D hard to call. V was pared by 3 bases and J by 5 bases, with 11 bases between. The CDR3 totals 14 residues. CDR1 is SGDLS, CDR2 YYNGEE, per germline. The CDR3 coding sequence is TGTGCCAGCAGCGCCCGGGCCCAAAATGAAAAACTGTTTTTT. Its translation is CASSARAQNEKLFF. The full variable domain, with the rest looked up from reference TRBV9 and TRBJ1-4, is DSGVTQTPKHLITATGQRVTLRCSPRSGDLSVYWYQQSLDQGLQFLIQYYNGEERAKGNILERFSAQQFPDLHSELNLSSLELGDSALYFCASSARAQNEKLFFGSGTQLSVL.

This clone was seen just once. The chain employs TRBV27 and TRBJ2-1; TRBD2 aligns across 13 bases. The CDR3 is made up of 15 amino acids. CDR1 MNHEY and CDR2 SMNVEV come from the germline V gene (reference sequence). The junction had 6 bases not matched to a gene; V was cut back by 5 bases and J by 8 bases. CDR3 DNA: TGTGCCAGCAGTGGAAGACTAGCGGGAGGTCATGAGCAGTTCTTC. Translating it yields CASSGRLAGGHEQFF.

V gene TRBV27 combines with J gene TRBJ2-7; 13 nucleotides align to TRBD2. This CDR3 has 17 amino acids. V dropped 6 bases and J dropped 3; count of bases not matched to a gene: 11. Germline V gives CDR1 MNHEY, CDR2 SMNVEV (reference sequence). CDR3 nucleotides: TGTGCCAGCAGCCCAGGACTAGCGGGAGACTACAGCTACGAGCAGTACTTC. This codes for CASSPGLAGDYSYEQYF.